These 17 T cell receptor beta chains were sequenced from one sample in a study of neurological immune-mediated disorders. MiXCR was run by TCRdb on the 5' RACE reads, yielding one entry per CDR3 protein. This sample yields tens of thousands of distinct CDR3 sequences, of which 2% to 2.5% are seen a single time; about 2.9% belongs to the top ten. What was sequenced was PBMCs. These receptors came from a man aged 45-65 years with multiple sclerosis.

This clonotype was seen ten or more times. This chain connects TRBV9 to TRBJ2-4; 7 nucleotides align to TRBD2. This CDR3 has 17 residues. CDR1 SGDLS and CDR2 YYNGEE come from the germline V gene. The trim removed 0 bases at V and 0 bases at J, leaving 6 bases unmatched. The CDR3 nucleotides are TGTGCCAGCAGCGTAGACTCGGGGGGATTAGCCAAAAACATTCAGTACTTC. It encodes CASSVDSGGLAKNIQYF.

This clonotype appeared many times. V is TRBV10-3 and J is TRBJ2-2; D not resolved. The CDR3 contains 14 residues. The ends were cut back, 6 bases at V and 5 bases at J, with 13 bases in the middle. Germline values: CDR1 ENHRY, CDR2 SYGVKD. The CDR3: CAIRMGFGTGELFF. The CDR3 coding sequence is TGTGCCATCAGAATGGGTTTCGGGACCGGGGAGCTGTTTTTT.

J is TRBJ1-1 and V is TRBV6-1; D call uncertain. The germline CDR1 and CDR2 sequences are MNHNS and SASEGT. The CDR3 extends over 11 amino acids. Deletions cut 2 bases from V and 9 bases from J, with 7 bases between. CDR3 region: CASSERVQAFF. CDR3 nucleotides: TGTGCCAGCAGTGAAAGGGTCCAAGCTTTCTTT.

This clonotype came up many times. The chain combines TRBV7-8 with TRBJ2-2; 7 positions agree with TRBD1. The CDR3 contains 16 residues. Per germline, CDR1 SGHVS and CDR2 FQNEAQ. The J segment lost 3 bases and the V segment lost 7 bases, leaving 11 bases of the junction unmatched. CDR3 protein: CASIKVDRVDTGELFF. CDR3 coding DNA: TGTGCCAGCATCAAAGTCGACAGGGTGGACACCGGGGAGCTGTTTTTT. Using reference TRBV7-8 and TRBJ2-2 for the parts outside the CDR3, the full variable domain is GAGVSQSPRYKVAKRGQDVALRCDPISGHVSLFWYQQALGQGPEFLTYFQNEAQLDKSGLPSDRFFAERPEGSVSTLKIQRTQQEDSAVYLCASIKVDRVDTGELFFGEGSRLTVL.

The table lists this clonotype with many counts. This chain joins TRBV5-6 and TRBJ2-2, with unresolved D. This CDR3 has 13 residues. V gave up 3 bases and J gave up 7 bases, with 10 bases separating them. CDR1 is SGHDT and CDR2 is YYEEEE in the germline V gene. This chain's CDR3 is CASSSDWSGELFF. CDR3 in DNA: TGTGCCAGCAGCTCCGACTGGAGCGGGGAGCTGTTTTTT.

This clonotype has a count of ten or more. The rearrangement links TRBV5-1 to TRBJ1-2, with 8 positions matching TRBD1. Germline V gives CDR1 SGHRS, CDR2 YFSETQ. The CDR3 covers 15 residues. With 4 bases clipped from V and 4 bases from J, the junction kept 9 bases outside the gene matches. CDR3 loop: CASSIRQGLVYGYTF. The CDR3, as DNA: TGCGCCAGCAGCATCAGACAGGGGCTTGTCTATGGCTACACCTTC.

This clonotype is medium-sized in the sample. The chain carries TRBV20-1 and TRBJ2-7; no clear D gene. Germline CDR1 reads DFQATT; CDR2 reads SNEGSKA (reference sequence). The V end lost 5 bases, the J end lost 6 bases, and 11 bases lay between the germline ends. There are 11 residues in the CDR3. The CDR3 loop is CSAHMKSEQYF. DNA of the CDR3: TGCAGTGCTCACATGAAGTCCGAGCAGTACTTC.

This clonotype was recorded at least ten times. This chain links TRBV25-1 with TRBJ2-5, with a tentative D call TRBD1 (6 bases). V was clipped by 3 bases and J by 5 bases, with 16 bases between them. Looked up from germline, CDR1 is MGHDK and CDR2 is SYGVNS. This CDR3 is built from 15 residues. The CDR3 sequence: CASSDRGPIPETQYF. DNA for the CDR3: TGTGCCAGCAGTGACAGGGGCCCCATCCCGGAGACCCAGTACTTC.

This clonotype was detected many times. CDR3 nucleotides: TGTGCCAGTGTAATGGCGGGCACAGATACGCAGTATTTT. Its translation is CASVMAGTDTQYF. J is TRBJ2-3 and V is TRBV18, with D unclear. Germline CDR1 reads KGHSH; CDR2 reads LQKENI. Trimming removed 9 bases from V and 1 base from J, with 11 bases in between. The CDR3 sequence is 13 residues long.

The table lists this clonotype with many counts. DNA for the CDR3: TGTGCCAGCAGCGTCCAGGAGAACACCGGGGAGCTGTTTTTT. Amino acids: CASSVQENTGELFF. The V and J genes are TRBV9 and TRBJ2-2; D is unresolved. V lost 2 bases, J lost 1 base, and 6 bases lay in between. Germline V gives CDR1 SGDLS, CDR2 YYNGEE. CDR3 length: 14 amino acids.

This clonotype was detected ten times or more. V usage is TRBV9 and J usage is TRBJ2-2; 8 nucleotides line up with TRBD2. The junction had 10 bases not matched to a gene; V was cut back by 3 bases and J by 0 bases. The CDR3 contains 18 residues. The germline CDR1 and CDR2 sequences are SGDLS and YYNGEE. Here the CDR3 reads CASSGRLGGGSNTGELFF. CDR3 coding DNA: TGTGCCAGCAGCGGTCGCCTTGGCGGGGGGTCGAACACCGGGGAGCTGTTTTTT.

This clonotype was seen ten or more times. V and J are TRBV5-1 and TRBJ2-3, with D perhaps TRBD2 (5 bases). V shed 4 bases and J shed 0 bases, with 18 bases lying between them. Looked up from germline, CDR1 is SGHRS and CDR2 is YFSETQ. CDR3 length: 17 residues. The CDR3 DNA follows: TGCGCCAGCAGCACTAATGCGGGCAGCACTAGCACAGATACGCAGTATTTT. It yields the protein CASSTNAGSTSTDTQYF.

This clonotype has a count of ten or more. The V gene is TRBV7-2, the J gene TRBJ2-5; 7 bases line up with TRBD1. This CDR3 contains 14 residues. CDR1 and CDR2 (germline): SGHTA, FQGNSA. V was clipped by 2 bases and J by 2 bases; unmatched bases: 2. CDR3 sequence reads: CASSLIRGQETQYF. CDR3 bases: TGTGCCAGCAGCTTAATCAGGGGGCAAGAGACCCAGTACTTC.

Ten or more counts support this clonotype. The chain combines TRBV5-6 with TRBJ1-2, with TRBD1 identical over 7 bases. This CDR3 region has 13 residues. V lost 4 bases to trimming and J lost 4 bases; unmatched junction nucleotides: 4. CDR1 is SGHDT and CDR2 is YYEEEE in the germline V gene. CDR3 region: CASSLGQVYGYTF. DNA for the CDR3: TGTGCCAGCAGCCTCGGACAGGTCTATGGCTACACCTTC.

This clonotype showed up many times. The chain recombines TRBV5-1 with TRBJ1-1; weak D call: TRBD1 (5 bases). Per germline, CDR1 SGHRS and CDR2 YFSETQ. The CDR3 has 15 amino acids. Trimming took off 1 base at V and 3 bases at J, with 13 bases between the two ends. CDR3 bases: TGCGCCAGCAGCTTGCCCCCCGGGGGGGACACTGAAGCTTTCTTT. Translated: CASSLPPGGDTEAFF.

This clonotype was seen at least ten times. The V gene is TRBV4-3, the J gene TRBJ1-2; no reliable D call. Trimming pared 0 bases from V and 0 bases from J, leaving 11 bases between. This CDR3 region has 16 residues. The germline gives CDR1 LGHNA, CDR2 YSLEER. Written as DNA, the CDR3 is TGCGCCAGCAGCCAAGATTCTAGCAGGACTAACTATGGCTACACCTTC. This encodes CASSQDSSRTNYGYTF.

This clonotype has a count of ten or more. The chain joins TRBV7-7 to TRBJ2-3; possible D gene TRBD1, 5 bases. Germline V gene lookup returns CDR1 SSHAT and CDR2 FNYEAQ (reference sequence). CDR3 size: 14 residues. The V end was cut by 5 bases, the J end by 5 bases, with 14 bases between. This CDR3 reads CASSPGRVGDTQYF. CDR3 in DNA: TGTGCCAGCAGCCCCGGCAGGGTTGGAGATACGCAGTATTTT. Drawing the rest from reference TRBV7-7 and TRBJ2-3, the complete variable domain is GAGVSQSPRYKVTKRGQDVTLRCDPISSHATLYWYQQALGQGPEFLTYFNYEAQPDKSGLPSDRFSAERPEGSISTLTIQRTEQRDSAMYRCASSPGRVGDTQYFGPGTRLTVL.